The TCR beta chain described here comes from a study of cytomegalovirus exposure and HLA in healthy donors. Study information: The Caucasian-associated ancestry cluster held over 65% of a few hundred genotyped donors. Overall study findings and caveats: It was reported that the classifier diagnosed cytomegalovirus status with high specificity and sensitivity in both the original and validation cohorts.

Primers: 60 Vbeta forward and 13 Jbeta reverse. Using immunoSEQ multiplex PCR, the repertoire was profiled, and TCRdb retains in-frame clones only, with some absent. The sample gives tens of thousands of clones, about 79% of which show up once; less than 2% is in the top ten. CDR1 is MDHEN, CDR2 SYDVKM, per germline. V lost 4 bases to trimming and J lost 4 bases; unmatched junction nucleotides: 7. This CDR3 comprises 16 residues. The sample holds a few counts of this clone. The antigen remains unidentified. This sequence was found in a man in his forties in good health and CMV-seronegative. Sequenced material: PBMCs. The genes are TRBV28 and TRBJ2-3, with 11 bases matching TRBD2. The CDR3 nucleotides are TGTGCCAGCAGTTCCCTACTAGCGGGAGAAGCAGATACGCAGTATTTT. It is translated as CASSSLLAGEADTQYF. The whole variable domain, remainder taken from reference TRBV28 and TRBJ2-3, is DVKVTQSSRYLVKRTGEKVFLECVQDMDHENMFWYRQDPGLGLRLIYFSYDVKMKEKGDIPEGYSVSREKKERFSLILESASTNQTSMYLCASSSLLAGEADTQYFGPGTRLTVL.